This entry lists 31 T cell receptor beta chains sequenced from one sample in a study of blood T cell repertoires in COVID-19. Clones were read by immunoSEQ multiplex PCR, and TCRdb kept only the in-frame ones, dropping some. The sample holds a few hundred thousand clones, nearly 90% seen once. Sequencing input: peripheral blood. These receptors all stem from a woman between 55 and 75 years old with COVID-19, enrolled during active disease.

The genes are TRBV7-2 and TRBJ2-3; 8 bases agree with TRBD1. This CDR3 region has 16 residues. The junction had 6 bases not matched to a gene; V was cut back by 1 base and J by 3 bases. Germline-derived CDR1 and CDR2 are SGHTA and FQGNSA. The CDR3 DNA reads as TGTGCCAGCAGCTTAGTTTGGACAGGGCTTACAGATACGCAGTATTTT. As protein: CASSLVWTGLTDTQYF.

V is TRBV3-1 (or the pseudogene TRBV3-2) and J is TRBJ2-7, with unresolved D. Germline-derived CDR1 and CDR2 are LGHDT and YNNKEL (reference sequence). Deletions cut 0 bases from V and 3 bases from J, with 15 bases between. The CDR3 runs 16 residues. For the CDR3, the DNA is TGTGCCAGCAGCCAAGATCACCGCGGCAGAAACTACGAGCAGTACTTC. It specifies CASSQDHRGRNYEQYF.

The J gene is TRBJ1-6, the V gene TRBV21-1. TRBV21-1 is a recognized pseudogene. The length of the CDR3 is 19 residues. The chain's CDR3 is CASSKFKVRRNGNNSPLHF. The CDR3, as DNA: TGTGCCAGCAGCAAATTTAAAGTTAGGAGAAACGGGAATAATTCACCCCTCCACTTT.

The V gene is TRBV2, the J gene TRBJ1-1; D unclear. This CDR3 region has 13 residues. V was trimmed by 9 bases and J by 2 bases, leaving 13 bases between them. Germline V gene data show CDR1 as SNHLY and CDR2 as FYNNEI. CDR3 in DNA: TGTGCCAGTGATGGAGGGCCTAACACTGAAGCTTTCTTT. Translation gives CASDGGPNTEAFF.

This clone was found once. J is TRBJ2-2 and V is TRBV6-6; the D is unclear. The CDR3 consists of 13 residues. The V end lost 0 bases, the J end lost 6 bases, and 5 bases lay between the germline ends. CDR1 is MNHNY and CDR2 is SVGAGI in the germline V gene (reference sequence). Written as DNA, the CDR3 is TGTGCCAGCAGTTACTCGGCCGCCGGGGAGCTGTTTTTT. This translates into CASSYSAAGELFF.

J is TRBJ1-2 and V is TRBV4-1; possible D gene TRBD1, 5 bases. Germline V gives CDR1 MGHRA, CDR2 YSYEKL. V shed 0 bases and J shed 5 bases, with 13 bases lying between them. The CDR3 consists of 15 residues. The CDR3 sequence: CASSQDLTVRYGYTF. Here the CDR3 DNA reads TGCGCCAGCAGCCAAGATTTGACAGTGAGGTATGGCTACACCTTC.

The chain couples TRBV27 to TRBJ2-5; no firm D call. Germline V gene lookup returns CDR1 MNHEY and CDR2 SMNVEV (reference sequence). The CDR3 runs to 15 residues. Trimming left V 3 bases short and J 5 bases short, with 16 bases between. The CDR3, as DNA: TGTGCCAGCAGTTTTGCACCTCCGCTCGGGGAGACCCAGTACTTC. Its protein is CASSFAPPLGETQYF.

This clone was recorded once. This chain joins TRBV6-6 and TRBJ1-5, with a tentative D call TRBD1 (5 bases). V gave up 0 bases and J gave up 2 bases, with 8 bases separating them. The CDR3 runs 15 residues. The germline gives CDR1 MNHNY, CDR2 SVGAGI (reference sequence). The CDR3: CASSYSSQGNQPQHF. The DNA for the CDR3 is TGTGCCAGCAGTTACTCTTCACAGGGCAATCAGCCCCAGCATTTT.

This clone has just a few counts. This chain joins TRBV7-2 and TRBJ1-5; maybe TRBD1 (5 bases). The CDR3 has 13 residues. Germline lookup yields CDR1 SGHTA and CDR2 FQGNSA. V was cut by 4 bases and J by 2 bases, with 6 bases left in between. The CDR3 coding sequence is TGTGCCAGCAGCTCGGGGGGCAATCAGCCCCAGCATTTT. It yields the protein CASSSGGNQPQHF. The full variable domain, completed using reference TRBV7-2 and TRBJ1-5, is GAGVSQSPSNKVTEKGKDVELRCDPISGHTALYWYRQSLGQGLEFLIYFQGNSAPDKSGLPSDRFSAERTGGSVSTLTIQRTQQEDSAVYLCASSSGGNQPQHFGDGTRLSIL.

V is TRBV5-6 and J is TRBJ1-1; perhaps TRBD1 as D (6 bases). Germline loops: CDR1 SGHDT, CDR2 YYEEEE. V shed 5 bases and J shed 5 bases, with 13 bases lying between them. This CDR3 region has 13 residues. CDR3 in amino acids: CASRGAGETEAFF. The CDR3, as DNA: TGTGCCAGCAGAGGAGCAGGGGAAACTGAAGCTTTCTTT.

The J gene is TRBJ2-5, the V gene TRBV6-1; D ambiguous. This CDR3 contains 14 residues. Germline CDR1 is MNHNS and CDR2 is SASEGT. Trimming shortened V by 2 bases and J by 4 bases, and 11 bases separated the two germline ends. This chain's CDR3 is CASSEKWQSETQYF. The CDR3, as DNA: TGTGCCAGCAGTGAAAAGTGGCAGTCAGAGACCCAGTACTTC.

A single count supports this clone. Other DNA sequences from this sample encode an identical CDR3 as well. CDR3 DNA sequence: TGTGCCAGCAGCTTGGACAGGGCAAATCAGCCCCAGCATTTT. Translated: CASSLDRANQPQHF. This chain uses TRBV5-5 with TRBJ1-5, with D perhaps matching TRBD1 (6 bases). CDR1 is SGHKS, CDR2 YYEKEE, per germline (reference sequence). V lost 0 bases and J 4 bases, leaving 8 bases between the germline ends. This CDR3 has 14 amino acids.

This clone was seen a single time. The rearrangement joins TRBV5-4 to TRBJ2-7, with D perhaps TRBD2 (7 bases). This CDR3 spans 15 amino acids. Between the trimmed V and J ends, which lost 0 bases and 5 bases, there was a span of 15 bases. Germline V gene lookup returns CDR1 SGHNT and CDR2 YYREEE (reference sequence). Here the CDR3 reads CASSLVMQGRDEQYF. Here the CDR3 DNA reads TGTGCCAGCAGCTTGGTAATGCAGGGGAGGGACGAGCAGTACTTC.

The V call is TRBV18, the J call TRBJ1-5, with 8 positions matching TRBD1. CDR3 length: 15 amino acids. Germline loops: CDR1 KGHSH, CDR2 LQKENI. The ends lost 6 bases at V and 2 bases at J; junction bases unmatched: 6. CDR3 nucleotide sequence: TGTGCCAGCTCCCCGGGACAGGTGGGCAATCAGCCCCAGCATTTT. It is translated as CASSPGQVGNQPQHF.

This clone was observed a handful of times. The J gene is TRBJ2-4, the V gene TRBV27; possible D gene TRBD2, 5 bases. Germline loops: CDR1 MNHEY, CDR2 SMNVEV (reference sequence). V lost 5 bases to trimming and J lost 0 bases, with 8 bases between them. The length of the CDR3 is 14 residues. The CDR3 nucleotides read TGTGCCAGCAGTGAGGGTCTAGCCAAAAACATTCAGTACTTC. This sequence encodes CASSEGLAKNIQYF.

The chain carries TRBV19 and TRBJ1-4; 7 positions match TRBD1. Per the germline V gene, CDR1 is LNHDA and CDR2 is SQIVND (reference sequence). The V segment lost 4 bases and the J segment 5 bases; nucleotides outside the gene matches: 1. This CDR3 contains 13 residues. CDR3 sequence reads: CASSKDRNEKLFF. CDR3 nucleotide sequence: TGTGCCAGTAGTAAGGACAGGAATGAAAAACTGTTTTTT.

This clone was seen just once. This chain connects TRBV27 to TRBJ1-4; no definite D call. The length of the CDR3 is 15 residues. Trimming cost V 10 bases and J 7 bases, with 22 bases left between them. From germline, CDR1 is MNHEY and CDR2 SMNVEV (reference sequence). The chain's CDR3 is CATQLYYSPGEKLFF. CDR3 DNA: TGTGCCACCCAATTATACTACTCCCCGGGTGAAAAACTGTTTTTT.

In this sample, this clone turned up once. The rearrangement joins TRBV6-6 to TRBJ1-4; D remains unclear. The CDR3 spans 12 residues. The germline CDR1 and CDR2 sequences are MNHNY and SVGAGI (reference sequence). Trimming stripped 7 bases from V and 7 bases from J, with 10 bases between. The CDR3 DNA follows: TGTGCCAGCAACCGTCCTAGTGAAAAACTGTTTTTT. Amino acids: CASNRPSEKLFF.

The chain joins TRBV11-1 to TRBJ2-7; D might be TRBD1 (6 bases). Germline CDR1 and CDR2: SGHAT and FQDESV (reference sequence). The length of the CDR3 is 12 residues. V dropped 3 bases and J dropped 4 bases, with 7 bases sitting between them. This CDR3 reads CASSFTGYEQYF. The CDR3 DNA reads TGTGCCAGCAGCTTCACAGGGTACGAGCAGTACTTC.

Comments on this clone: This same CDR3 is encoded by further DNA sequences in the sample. This CDR3 is CASSLTGGAYEQYF. CDR3 sequence (DNA): TGTGCCAGTAGCCTGACAGGGGGCGCGTACGAGCAGTACTTC. The V and J genes are TRBV19 and TRBJ2-7; 10 bases are a match to TRBD1. The germline gives CDR1 LNHDA, CDR2 SQIVND (reference sequence). V lost 6 bases and J lost 4; bases outside the gene matches: 6. The CDR3 length is 14 residues.

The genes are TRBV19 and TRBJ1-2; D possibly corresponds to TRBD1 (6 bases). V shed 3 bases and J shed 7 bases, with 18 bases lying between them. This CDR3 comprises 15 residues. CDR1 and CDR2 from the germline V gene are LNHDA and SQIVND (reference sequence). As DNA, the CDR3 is TGTGCCAGTAGTATCCAGGGGTCCTCCCGGGTTGGCTACACCTTC. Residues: CASSIQGSSRVGYTF.

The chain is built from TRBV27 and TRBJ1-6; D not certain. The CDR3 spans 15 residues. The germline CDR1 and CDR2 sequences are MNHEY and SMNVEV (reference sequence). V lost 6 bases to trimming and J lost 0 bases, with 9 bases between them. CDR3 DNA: TGTGCCAGCAGGCTACAGAGCTCCTATAATTCACCCCTCCACTTT. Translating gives CASRLQSSYNSPLHF.

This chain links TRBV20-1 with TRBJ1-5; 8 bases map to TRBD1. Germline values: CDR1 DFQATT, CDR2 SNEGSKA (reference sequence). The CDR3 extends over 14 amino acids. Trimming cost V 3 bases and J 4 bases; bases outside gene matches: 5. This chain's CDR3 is CSASVGTGNQPQHF. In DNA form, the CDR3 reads TGCAGTGCTAGTGTCGGGACAGGTAATCAGCCCCAGCATTTT.

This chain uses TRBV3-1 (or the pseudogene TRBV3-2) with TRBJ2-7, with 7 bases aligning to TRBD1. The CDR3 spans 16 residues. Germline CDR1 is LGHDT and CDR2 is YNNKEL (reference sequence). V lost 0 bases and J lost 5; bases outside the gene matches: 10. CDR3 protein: CASSQDAQMTGHEQYF. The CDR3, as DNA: TGTGCCAGCAGCCAAGACGCCCAGATGACAGGGCACGAGCAGTACTTC.

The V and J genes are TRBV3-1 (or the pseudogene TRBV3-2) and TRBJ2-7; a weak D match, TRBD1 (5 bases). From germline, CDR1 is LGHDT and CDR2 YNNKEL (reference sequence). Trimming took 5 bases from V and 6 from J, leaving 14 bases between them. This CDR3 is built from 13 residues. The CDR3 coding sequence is TGTGCCAGCAGCAAGACCCCCCAGGGCGAGCAGTACTTC. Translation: CASSKTPQGEQYF.

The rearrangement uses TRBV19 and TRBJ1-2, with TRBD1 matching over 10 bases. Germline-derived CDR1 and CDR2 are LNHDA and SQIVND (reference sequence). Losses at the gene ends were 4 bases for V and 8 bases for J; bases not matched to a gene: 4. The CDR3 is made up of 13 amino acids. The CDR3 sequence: CASSNDRGLGYTF. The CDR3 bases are TGTGCCAGTAGTAACGACAGGGGGCTCGGCTACACCTTC.

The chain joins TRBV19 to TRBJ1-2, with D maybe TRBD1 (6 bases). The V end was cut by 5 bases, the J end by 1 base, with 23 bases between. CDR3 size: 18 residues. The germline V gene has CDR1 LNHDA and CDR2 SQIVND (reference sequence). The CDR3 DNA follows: TGTGCCAGTAGTCCCCCGTTTGGGAGGGGGTTTGATAACTATGGCTACACCTTC. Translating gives CASSPPFGRGFDNYGYTF.

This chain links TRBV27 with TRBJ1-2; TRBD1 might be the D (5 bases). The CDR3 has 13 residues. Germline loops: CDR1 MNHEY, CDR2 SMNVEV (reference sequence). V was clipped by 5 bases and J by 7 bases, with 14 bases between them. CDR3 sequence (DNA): TGTGCCAGCAGTCCTGGGGGGGAGGGTGGCTACACCTTC. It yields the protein CASSPGGEGGYTF.

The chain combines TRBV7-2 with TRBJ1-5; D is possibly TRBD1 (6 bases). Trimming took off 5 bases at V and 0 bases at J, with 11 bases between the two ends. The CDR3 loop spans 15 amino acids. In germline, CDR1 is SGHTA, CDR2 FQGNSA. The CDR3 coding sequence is TGTGCCAGCAGCCCACCAGGGGATAGCAATCAGCCCCAGCATTTT. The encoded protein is CASSPPGDSNQPQHF.

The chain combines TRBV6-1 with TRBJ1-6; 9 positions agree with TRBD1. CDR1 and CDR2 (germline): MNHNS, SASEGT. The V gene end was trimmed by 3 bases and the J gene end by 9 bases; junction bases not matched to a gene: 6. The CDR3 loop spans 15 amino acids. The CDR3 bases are TGTGCCAGCAGTGACCAGGACAGGGGTGGTTCACCCCTCCACTTT. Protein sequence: CASSDQDRGGSPLHF.

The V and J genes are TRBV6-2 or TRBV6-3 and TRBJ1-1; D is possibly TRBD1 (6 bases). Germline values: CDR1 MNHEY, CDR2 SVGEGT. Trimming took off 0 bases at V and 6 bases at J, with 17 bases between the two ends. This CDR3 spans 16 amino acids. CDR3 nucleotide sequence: TGTGCCAGCAGTTACTCGAGTTTGGCAGGGGCCGCTGAAGCTTTCTTT. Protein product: CASSYSSLAGAAEAFF.